This entry is about one TCR beta chain. The source of the sample is a study of blood T cell repertoires in COVID-19. Turning to the study itself: The analysed material was cDNA or gDNA that came from T cells, B-cell-depleted T cells, or PBMCs.

Germline V CDR1 and CDR2: KGHDR, SFDVKD. Trimming stripped 2 bases from V and 6 bases from J, with 9 bases between. This CDR3 is built from 13 residues. The study recruited people aged roughly 18 to 89 years across some 23 US areas. Assay used: immunoSEQ multiplex PCR; TCRdb lists only in-frame clones, some missing. Counted here are approximately 240,000 clones, just over 90% occurring once; the ten biggest clones make up less than 2.5%. Sequencing used PBMCs or T cells enriched from blood (not recorded which). The chain uses TRBV24-1 and TRBJ1-2; D is possibly TRBD1 (6 bases). The receptor's source is a young woman who had recovered from COVID-19. The DNA for the CDR3 is TGTGCCACCAGTGATTCGGACAGACATGGCTACACCTTC. Translation: CATSDSDRHGYTF.